The clone carrying this T cell receptor beta chain was found many times. As yet, its antigen is unknown. This record belongs to a study of Graves' ophthalmopathy and Graves' hyperthyroidism. Broader study findings: Forecasting of ophthalmopathy progression by the model achieved roughly 69% sensitivity and 72% to 75% specificity. Blood samples also showed most expanded thyroid clonotypes exceeding 0.001 frequency.

The CDR3 length is 15 residues. V gave up 8 bases and J gave up 4 bases, with 17 bases separating them. CDR3 regions of TCR beta were amplified from RNA transcripts. HTBI-primed first-round RT-PCR preceded second-round multiplex PCR. Each CDR3 protein is one row after TCRdb ran MiXCR on the multiplex PCR reads. Among 40,000 to 45,000 distinct CDR3 sequences listed, 52% were seen once. Ophthalmopathy donors' eye disease showed moderate-to-severe activity, CAS of at least 3, NOSPECS of at least 4 and duration under 3 months. PBMCs were obtained from roughly 9.7 ml of fresh peripheral blood. Sequenced: peripheral blood. The chain has TRBV12-3 or TRBV12-4 and TRBJ2-2; D is possibly TRBD1 (6 bases). The sequence derives from an adult man with Graves' ophthalmopathy. The CDR3 nucleotides are TGTGCCAGCCACAGGCCAGGGGCAGGCACCGGGGAGCTGTTTTTT. Translated, it gives CASHRPGAGTGELFF.